This T cell receptor beta chain appears in the sequencing data of a study of blood T cell repertoires in COVID-19. Study overall: Samples of COVID-19 (acute and convalescent) were obtained from the United States, Italy and Spain. T cells, B-cell-depleted T cells, or PBMCs supplied cDNA or gDNA.

The CDR3 covers 17 residues. Original analysis: The assay estimated nucleated cells by amplifying reference gene primers. Method: immunoSEQ multiplex PCR; TCRdb's copy keeps in-frame clones and lacks some. The V and J calls and the clone size are those of that table, but D and trimming were determined from the DNA. This table holds 150,000 to 180,000 clones, roughly 72% found once. Sequencing was carried out using peripheral blood. The receptor comes from an elderly woman with acute or convalescent COVID-19. The chain is built from TRBV21-1 and TRBJ1-5. TRBV21-1 is listed as a pseudogene. This CDR3 reads CASSPAGESYSNQPQHF. The CDR3 nucleotides read TGTGCCAGCAGCCCGGCGGGGGAAAGTTATAGCAATCAGCCCCAGCATTTT.